The 19 T cell receptor beta chains below come from one sample, sequenced in a study of blood T cell repertoires in COVID-19. Produced via immunoSEQ multiplex PCR; TCRdb's table is partial and in-frame only. The table shows 35,000 to 45,000 clones, with about 88% occurring only once. Sequencing was carried out using peripheral blood. These receptors originate from a human donor in a cohort sampled during active COVID-19.

The gene calls are TRBV19 and TRBJ2-1, with 13 bases identical to TRBD2. CDR3 length: 14 residues. Germline V gene lookup returns CDR1 LNHDA and CDR2 SQIVND (reference sequence). Trimming at V came to 8 bases and at J to 9 bases, leaving 7 bases not matched to a gene. The CDR3 spells CASSTSGGAGEQFF. The CDR3, as DNA: TGTGCCAGTTCAACTAGCGGGGGGGCAGGTGAGCAGTTCTTC.

CDR3 sequence: CASSRTGGRGDTQYF. The CDR3 nucleotides read TGTGCCAGCAGCCGTACAGGGGGCCGGGGAGATACGCAGTATTTT. This sequence joins TRBV11-2 and TRBJ2-3; 9 nucleotides match TRBD1. The germline V gene has CDR1 SGHAT and CDR2 FQNNGV. Trimming took 5 bases from V and 5 from J; bases not matched to a gene: 8. The CDR3 spans 15 residues.

As to this clone: The same CDR3 is also encoded by other DNA sequences in this sample. This sequence joins TRBV3-1 (or the pseudogene TRBV3-2) and TRBJ1-5; D remains unclear. This CDR3 region has 13 residues. The V end lost 0 bases, the J end lost 6 bases, and 6 bases lay between the germline ends. From germline, CDR1 is LGHDT and CDR2 YNNKEL (reference sequence). The CDR3 is CASSQDRGQPQHF. In DNA, the CDR3 is TGTGCCAGCAGCCAAGACCGCGGTCAGCCCCAGCATTTT.

The CDR3 loop reads CASRAGGETQYF. The CDR3 coding sequence is TGTGCCAGCAGAGCAGGGGGTGAGACCCAGTACTTC. The J gene is TRBJ2-5, the V gene TRBV11-2, with 7 nucleotides matching TRBD1. J was trimmed by 5 bases and V by 6 bases; bases with no gene match: 3. The CDR3 consists of 12 residues. Germline CDR1 SGHAT, CDR2 FQNNGV.

The V and J genes are TRBV27 and TRBJ2-3; D might be TRBD2 (6 bases). This CDR3 comprises 14 residues. Trimming shortened V by 4 bases and J by 2 bases, and 10 bases separated the two germline ends. Germline loops: CDR1 MNHEY, CDR2 SMNVEV (reference sequence). CDR3 in amino acids: CASSSRDFTDTQYF. DNA of the CDR3: TGTGCCAGCAGTTCCCGGGACTTCACAGATACGCAGTATTTT.

The chain couples TRBV6-1 to TRBJ1-5; TRBD1 agrees at 7 bases. The CDR3 consists of 16 residues. Germline V gives CDR1 MNHNS, CDR2 SASEGT. With 2 bases clipped from V and 2 bases from J, the junction kept 6 bases outside the gene matches. CDR3 coding DNA: TGTGCCAGCAGTGAATGGAAAGGGGGCGGCAATCAGCCCCAGCATTTT. Amino acid sequence: CASSEWKGGGNQPQHF.

CDR3 DNA sequence: TGTGCCAGCAGCGCCAATAGCGGAGGGAACTCAGATACGCAGTATTTT. This codes for CASSANSGGNSDTQYF. V is TRBV9 and J is TRBJ2-3; a possible D gene is TRBD2 (6 bases). The length of the CDR3 is 16 residues. The V gene lost 3 bases and the J gene lost 4 bases, with 18 bases spanning the gap. Germline V gene lookup returns CDR1 SGDLS and CDR2 YYNGEE.

This clone has a single count. The rearrangement joins TRBV9 to TRBJ2-7, with D tentatively TRBD2 (5 bases). The ends were cut back, 0 bases at V and 0 bases at J, with 7 bases in the middle. The CDR3 is made up of 14 amino acids. Germline V CDR1 and CDR2: SGDLS, YYNGEE. CDR3 bases: TGTGCCAGCAGCGTAGGGACTGACTCCTACGAGCAGTACTTC. The encoded protein is CASSVGTDSYEQYF.

V gene TRBV2 combines with J gene TRBJ2-7, with 14 nucleotides matching TRBD2. The junction had 6 bases not matched to a gene; V was cut back by 8 bases and J by 3 bases. In germline, CDR1 is SNHLY, CDR2 FYNNEI. The CDR3 spans 15 residues. The CDR3 region is CASEGLAGAFYEQYF. CDR3 DNA sequence: TGTGCCAGCGAGGGACTAGCGGGGGCCTTCTACGAGCAGTACTTC.

The genes are TRBV14 and TRBJ1-1; perhaps TRBD1 as D (6 bases). CDR3 size: 15 residues. The V gene's germline CDR1 is SGHDN and CDR2 FVKESK. The V gene lost 6 bases and the J gene lost 1 base, with 15 bases spanning the gap. The CDR3 spells CASRTSGAQNTEAFF. The DNA for the CDR3 is TGTGCCAGCAGGACCTCAGGGGCCCAGAACACTGAAGCTTTCTTT.

The table lists this clone with a count of one. The chain has TRBV27 and TRBJ2-7; TRBD2 agrees at 8 bases. V trimming: 5 bases; J trimming: 2 bases; junction bases outside the gene matches: 5. Looked up from germline, CDR1 is MNHEY and CDR2 is SMNVEV (reference sequence). The CDR3 extends over 14 amino acids. CDR3 sequence (DNA): TGTGCCAGCAGTCCCGGGGGGGTACCCTACGAGCAGTACTTC. It specifies CASSPGGVPYEQYF.

The chain links TRBV25-1 to TRBJ2-3; TRBD2 aligns across 16 bases. Per the germline V gene, CDR1 is MGHDK and CDR2 is SYGVNS. V trimming: 4 bases; J trimming: 5 bases; junction bases outside the gene matches: 6. The CDR3 sequence is 17 residues long. In nucleotides, the CDR3 is TGTGCCAGCAGTGCGGGACTAGCGGGGGGGCATGGAGATACGCAGTATTTT. This sequence encodes CASSAGLAGGHGDTQYF.

The CDR3 spells CASSRGDRGPAGELFF. CDR3 DNA sequence: TGTGCCAGTAGTCGGGGAGACAGGGGGCCGGCCGGGGAGCTGTTTTTT. The chain employs TRBV19 and TRBJ2-2; 10 positions match TRBD1. Germline V gene lookup returns CDR1 LNHDA and CDR2 SQIVND (reference sequence). CDR3 length equals 16 residues. The J segment lost 6 bases and the V segment lost 5 bases, leaving 9 bases of the junction unmatched.

CDR3 DNA sequence: TGTGCCAGCAGCCCCGGACAGGGGGGGTATCAGCCCCAGCATTTT. Residues: CASSPGQGGYQPQHF. This chain connects TRBV7-9 to TRBJ1-5; 10 bases are shared with TRBD1. V trimming: 5 bases; J trimming: 5 bases; junction bases outside the gene matches: 6. There are 15 residues in the CDR3. Germline-derived CDR1 and CDR2 are SEHNR and FQNEAQ (reference sequence).

The genes are TRBV28 and TRBJ1-2, with 8 nucleotides matching TRBD1. Germline CDR1 reads MDHEN; CDR2 reads SYDVKM. V lost 8 bases and J lost 3; bases outside the gene matches: 8. The CDR3 consists of 14 residues. CDR3 sequence: CASDRQGPDYGYTF. The CDR3 DNA is TGTGCCAGCGATAGACAGGGGCCAGACTATGGCTACACCTTC.

V is TRBV2 and J is TRBJ2-1; 9 nucleotides align to TRBD2. V dropped 11 bases and J dropped 10; count of bases not matched to a gene: 18. This CDR3 is built from 15 residues. Germline assignment: CDR1 SNHLY and CDR2 FYNNEI. The CDR3 here is CAVPARGGGAMEQFF. DNA of the CDR3: TGTGCCGTCCCCGCTCGGGGCGGGGGGGCGATGGAGCAGTTCTTC.

This rearrangement joins TRBV5-1 to TRBJ2-5, with a possible D match to TRBD1 (6 bases). CDR3 length equals 16 residues. Trimming took off 3 bases at V and 4 bases at J, with 19 bases between the two ends. Germline V lookup: CDR1 SGHRS, CDR2 YFSETQ. The CDR3 is CASSSGNRERRETQYF. As DNA, the CDR3 is TGCGCCAGCAGCTCGGGGAACAGGGAACGGAGAGAGACCCAGTACTTC.

This clone was seen a single time. The V gene is TRBV28, the J gene TRBJ1-4; a weak D match, TRBD1 (5 bases). V was trimmed by 4 bases and J by 5 bases, leaving 17 bases between them. The CDR3 length is 16 residues. Germline values: CDR1 MDHEN, CDR2 SYDVKM. Here the CDR3 DNA reads TGTGCCAGCAGTTCAAACATCCGGGACTTGAATGAAAAACTGTTTTTT. It specifies CASSSNIRDLNEKLFF.

This clone was counted between two and nine times. The chain joins TRBV2 to TRBJ2-7; 8 nucleotides match TRBD1. Unmatched junction bases numbered 8, after V lost 5 bases and J lost 2 bases. Per germline, CDR1 SNHLY and CDR2 FYNNEI. The CDR3 is made up of 15 amino acids. CDR3 nucleotide sequence: TGTGCCAGCAGTCCCCCGGGACAGGAGACCTACGAGCAGTACTTC. It translates to CASSPPGQETYEQYF.